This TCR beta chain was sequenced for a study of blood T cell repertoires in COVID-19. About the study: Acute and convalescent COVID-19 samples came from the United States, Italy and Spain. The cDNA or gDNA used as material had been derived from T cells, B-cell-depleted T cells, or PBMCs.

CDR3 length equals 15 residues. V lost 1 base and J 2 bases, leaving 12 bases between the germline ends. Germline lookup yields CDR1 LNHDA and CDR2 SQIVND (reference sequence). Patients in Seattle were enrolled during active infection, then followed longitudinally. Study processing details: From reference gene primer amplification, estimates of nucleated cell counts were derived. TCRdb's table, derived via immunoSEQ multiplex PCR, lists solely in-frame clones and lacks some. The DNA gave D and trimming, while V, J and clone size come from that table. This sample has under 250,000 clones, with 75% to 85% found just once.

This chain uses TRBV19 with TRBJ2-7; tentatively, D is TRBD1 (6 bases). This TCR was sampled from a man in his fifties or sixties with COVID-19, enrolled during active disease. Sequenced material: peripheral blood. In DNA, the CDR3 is TGTGCCAGTAGTATAGGACAGGTCAATCCCTACGAGCAGTACTTC. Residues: CASSIGQVNPYEQYF.